One sample yielded the 29 T cell receptor beta chains listed below, sequenced in a study of blood T cell repertoires in COVID-19. Method: immunoSEQ multiplex PCR; TCRdb's copy keeps in-frame clones and lacks some. The sample carries some 150,000 clones, over 75% recorded once. The source material was PBMCs or T cells enriched from blood (not recorded which). All receptors come from a woman between 18 and 29 years old who had recovered from COVID-19.

The chain joins TRBV5-6 to TRBJ2-7, with a weak D call TRBD1 (6 bases). V was pared by 4 bases and J by 7 bases, with 33 bases between. The CDR3 is made up of 19 amino acids. The V gene's germline CDR1 is SGHDT and CDR2 YYEEEE. For the CDR3, the DNA is TGTGCCAGCAGCCCACCGGGACGGTCTTTCTCTACGCAGGGGATGGAGCAGTACTTC. Residues: CASSPPGRSFSTQGMEQYF.

The chain couples TRBV2 to TRBJ1-2; TRBD1 is a possible D gene (6 bases). This CDR3 has 12 amino acids. Trimming took off 3 bases at V and 14 bases at J, with 16 bases between the two ends. Germline V gives CDR1 SNHLY, CDR2 FYNNEI. CDR3 in amino acids: CASSDRGRISTF. The DNA for the CDR3 is TGTGCCAGCAGTGACAGGGGTAGGATATCGACCTTC.

The chain links TRBV12-2 to TRBJ1-4. TRBV12-2 is a pseudogene locus. CDR3 length equals 15 residues. The CDR3 here is CASRLLGGSKEKLFF. The CDR3 region has the DNA TGTGCAAGTCGGCTCCTGGGAGGGTCAAAAGAAAAACTGTTTTTT.

The CDR3 spells CASSKRPPGRELVYGYTF. For the CDR3, the DNA is TGTGCCAGCTCAAAACGACCACCAGGCAGGGAATTGGTCTATGGCTACACCTTC. The chain employs TRBV18 and TRBJ1-2; perhaps TRBD1 as D (5 bases). The germline CDR1 and CDR2 sequences are KGHSH and LQKENI. Trimming took off 5 bases at V and 4 bases at J, with 26 bases between the two ends. The CDR3 covers 18 residues.

V and J are TRBV25-1 and TRBJ2-1; 14 positions agree with TRBD2. The CDR3 is 16 residues long. CDR1 and CDR2 from the germline V gene are MGHDK and SYGVNS. The V and J ends lost 4 bases and 6 bases, in that order; junction bases with no gene match: 5. CDR3 region: CASSGHGTSGSNEQFF. In DNA form, the CDR3 reads TGTGCCAGCAGTGGACACGGGACTAGCGGGAGCAATGAGCAGTTCTTC.

The V and J genes are TRBV27 and TRBJ2-3; D gene uncertain. Trimming removed 0 bases at V and 6 bases at J, with 7 bases between. CDR1 is MNHEY and CDR2 is SMNVEV in the germline V gene (reference sequence). This CDR3 is 13 amino acids long. The CDR3 here is CASSLSPRDTQYF. In nucleotides, the CDR3 is TGTGCCAGCAGTTTATCCCCGAGGGATACGCAGTATTTT.

The V call is TRBV10-3, the J call TRBJ2-5, with a weak D call TRBD2 (5 bases). The CDR3 runs to 14 residues. CDR1 is ENHRY, CDR2 SYGVKD, per germline. With 0 bases removed from V and 6 bases from J, the gap between germline ends came to 11 bases. The CDR3 region is CAISESRVLQTQYF. CDR3 bases: TGTGCCATCAGTGAGTCGAGGGTCCTACAGACCCAGTACTTC.

The chain links TRBV20-1 to TRBJ2-7; D may be TRBD1 (6 bases). Germline CDR1 is DFQATT and CDR2 is SNEGSKA (reference sequence). V lost 4 bases, J lost 3 bases, and 7 bases lay in between. This CDR3 is 11 amino acids long. CDR3 residues: CSATGDYEQYF. The CDR3 coding sequence is TGCAGTGCTACAGGGGACTACGAGCAGTACTTC.

This chain connects TRBV15 to TRBJ1-1, with 7 bases lining up with TRBD1. The CDR3 spans 14 residues. J was trimmed by 4 bases and V by 2 bases; bases with no gene match: 4. CDR1 and CDR2 from the germline V gene are LNHNV and YYDKDF (reference sequence). CDR3 in amino acids: CATSRIQGSTEAFF. The CDR3 bases are TGTGCCACCAGCAGAATACAGGGGAGCACTGAAGCTTTCTTT.

The chain employs TRBV5-4 and TRBJ2-5; 8 nucleotides line up with TRBD2. This CDR3 has 16 amino acids. The germline CDR1 and CDR2 sequences are SGHNT and YYREEE (reference sequence). V was clipped by 4 bases and J by 2 bases; unmatched bases: 10. The CDR3 sequence: CASSPSGGTRQETQYF. Written as DNA, the CDR3 is TGTGCCAGCAGCCCCTCCGGAGGGACTAGACAAGAGACCCAGTACTTC.

V gene TRBV28 combines with J gene TRBJ1-2, with a weak D call TRBD1 (5 bases). Trimming left V 6 bases short and J 5 bases short, with 25 bases between. CDR1 and CDR2 from the germline V gene are MDHEN and SYDVKM. This CDR3 is 17 amino acids long. CDR3 in DNA: TGTGCCAGCAGCCTCCGGATACAGGCACAATCCCAATATGGCTACACCTTC. Translated, it gives CASSLRIQAQSQYGYTF.

The rearrangement links TRBV9 to TRBJ2-1, with TRBD2 matching 11 bases. CDR1 and CDR2 from the germline V gene are SGDLS and YYNGEE. Trimming removed 3 bases from V and 4 bases from J; junction bases left unmatched: 9. This CDR3 has 17 residues. The CDR3 here is CASSAASGRLEYNEQFF. The CDR3 nucleotides are TGTGCCAGCAGCGCCGCTAGCGGGAGGTTGGAGTACAATGAGCAGTTCTTC.

The chain is built from TRBV9 and TRBJ2-3, with no clear D. Germline lookup yields CDR1 SGDLS and CDR2 YYNGEE. With 3 bases removed from V and 4 bases from J, the gap between germline ends came to 9 bases. This CDR3 is built from 13 residues. CDR3 nucleotides: TGTGCCAGCAGCGAGCGAGTGGCAGATACGCAGTATTTT. It yields the protein CASSERVADTQYF.

The chain joins TRBV15 to TRBJ2-1; TRBD2 aligns across 8 bases. In germline, CDR1 is LNHNV, CDR2 YYDKDF (reference sequence). Trimming at V came to 5 bases and at J to 3 bases, leaving 6 bases not matched to a gene. This CDR3 is 15 amino acids long. This chain's CDR3 is CATSPSSGGYNEQFF. Written as DNA, the CDR3 is TGTGCCACCAGCCCCTCGAGCGGGGGCTACAATGAGCAGTTCTTC.

This clone was recorded only once. The rearrangement uses TRBV7-2 and TRBJ2-1; tentative D call: TRBD1 (7 bases). Germline values: CDR1 SGHTA, CDR2 FQGNSA. This CDR3 comprises 16 residues. V was shortened by 5 bases and J by 3 bases, with 17 bases between the two germline ends. CDR3 bases: TGTGCCAGCAGCCCGAGCGGAGGGACAGACTACAATGAGCAGTTCTTC. This translates into CASSPSGGTDYNEQFF. Looking up the rest from reference TRBV7-2 and TRBJ2-1 gives the full variable domain: GAGVSQSPSNKVTEKGKDVELRCDPISGHTALYWYRQSLGQGLEFLIYFQGNSAPDKSGLPSDRFSAERTGGSVSTLTIQRTQQEDSAVYLCASSPSGGTDYNEQFFGPGTRLTVL.

The chain links TRBV19 to TRBJ2-5, with 9 bases matching TRBD2. V lost 6 bases, J lost 5 bases, and 13 bases stayed unmatched. Germline-derived CDR1 and CDR2 are LNHDA and SQIVND (reference sequence). The CDR3 spans 16 residues. Written as DNA, the CDR3 is TGTGCCAGTAGCCCGGAGGGCGGGAGGGGCCGGGAGACCCAGTACTTC. Protein product: CASSPEGGRGRETQYF.

CDR3 loop: CASSQGLLSSYNEQFF. The CDR3 nucleotides read TGTGCCAGCAGCCAAGGTCTCCTTAGCTCCTACAATGAGCAGTTCTTC. The chain uses TRBV3-1 (or the pseudogene TRBV3-2) and TRBJ2-1; D not certain. The germline V gene has CDR1 LGHDT and CDR2 YNNKEL (reference sequence). With 1 base removed from V and 0 bases from J, the gap between germline ends came to 10 bases. CDR3 length: 16 residues.

V gene TRBV19 combines with J gene TRBJ2-3, with 10 nucleotides matching TRBD1. The length of the CDR3 is 15 residues. Unmatched junction bases numbered 3, after V lost 5 bases and J lost 1 base. Germline CDR1 LNHDA, CDR2 SQIVND (reference sequence). CDR3 bases: TGTGCCAGTAGTTATGGGACAGGGGGCACAGATACGCAGTATTTT. This sequence encodes CASSYGTGGTDTQYF.

The chain combines TRBV13 with TRBJ2-1, with D perhaps matching TRBD2 (6 bases). V was pared by 5 bases and J by 4 bases, with 21 bases between. Germline V CDR1 and CDR2: PRHDT, FYEKMQ (reference sequence). The CDR3 extends over 17 amino acids. The DNA for the CDR3 is TGTGCCAGCAGCCCGGGCGGCCTAGCGCAGAAGTACAATGAGCAGTTCTTC. It translates to CASSPGGLAQKYNEQFF.

Concerning this clone itself: Other DNA variants within this sample encode the same CDR3. The chain joins TRBV19 to TRBJ2-3; 8 bases match TRBD2. J was trimmed by 0 bases and V by 4 bases; bases with no gene match: 0. CDR1 is LNHDA, CDR2 SQIVND, per germline (reference sequence). This CDR3 has 14 amino acids. CDR3: CASSTSGSTDTQYF. The CDR3 DNA reads as TGTGCCAGTAGTACTAGCGGGAGCACAGATACGCAGTATTTT.

The chain is built from TRBV30 and TRBJ1-2; a weak D match, TRBD1 (6 bases). The V gene lost 3 bases and the J gene lost 5 bases, with 13 bases spanning the gap. The germline V gene has CDR1 GTSNPN and CDR2 SVGIG (reference sequence). The length of the CDR3 is 13 residues. The CDR3 DNA reads TGTGCCTGGAGGGACAGCGGTATTTATGGCTACACCTTC. It codes for CAWRDSGIYGYTF. Full variable domain (rest looked up from reference TRBV30 and TRBJ1-2): SQTIHQWPATLVQPVGSPLSLECTVEGTSNPNLYWYRQAAGRGLQLLFYSVGIGQISSEVPQNLSASRPQDRQFILSSKKLLLSDSGFYLCAWRDSGIYGYTFGSGTRLTVV.

The chain couples TRBV28 to TRBJ2-1, with 8 positions matching TRBD1. CDR1 and CDR2 (germline): MDHEN, SYDVKM. The CDR3 covers 14 residues. The junction had 5 bases not matched to a gene; V was cut back by 3 bases and J by 7 bases. Written as DNA, the CDR3 is TGTGCCAGCAGTTTCCTAACAGGGGGGAATGAGCAGTTCTTC. Amino acids: CASSFLTGGNEQFF.

J is TRBJ2-5 and V is TRBV27; 9 bases match TRBD2. Germline loops: CDR1 MNHEY, CDR2 SMNVEV (reference sequence). J gave up 5 bases and V 7 bases, and 14 bases lay outside the gene matches. The CDR3 covers 16 residues. CDR3 in DNA: TGTGCCAGCAAATTCTCGCTAGCGGGATATGCGGAGACCCAGTACTTC. It yields the protein CASKFSLAGYAETQYF.

This chain connects TRBV20-1 to TRBJ2-7; D not certain. The CDR3 contains 11 residues. Germline V CDR1 and CDR2: DFQATT, SNEGSKA (reference sequence). Trimming took 0 bases from V and 4 from J, leaving 4 bases between them. CDR3 DNA: TGCAGTGCTAGAGATCTTTACGAGCAGTACTTC. It codes for CSARDLYEQYF.

The chain is built from TRBV28 and TRBJ2-2; D possibly corresponds to TRBD2 (6 bases). Germline CDR1 MDHEN, CDR2 SYDVKM. Trimming cost V 3 bases and J 0 bases, with 23 bases left between them. There are 20 residues in the CDR3. CDR3 in amino acids: CASSLGPGALTRSNTGELFF. The CDR3 DNA reads TGTGCCAGCAGTTTGGGTCCGGGAGCCCTCACCCGATCGAACACCGGGGAGCTGTTTTTT.

The chain employs TRBV1 and TRBJ2-2; the DNA was not used to check the table's D call, TRBD1. TRBV1 is reported as a pseudogene. The CDR3 extends over 16 amino acids. CDR3 bases: TGCACCAGCAGCCAAACTAAGGACATTCTAACCGGGGAGCTGTTTTTT. The encoded protein is CTSSQTKDILTGELFF.

The chain links TRBV9 to TRBJ2-5; 11 bases align to TRBD1. This CDR3 has 15 residues. V lost 2 bases, J lost 4 bases, and 4 bases stayed unmatched. The germline V gene encodes CDR1 SGDLS and CDR2 YYNGEE. CDR3 bases: TGTGCCAGCAGCGTTTGGACAGGGGGCCGAGAGACCCAGTACTTC. Translating it yields CASSVWTGGRETQYF.

The chain is built from TRBV27 and TRBJ2-3, with D possibly being TRBD2 (6 bases). The CDR3 is made up of 16 amino acids. Trimming took 7 bases from V and 2 from J, leaving 19 bases between them. CDR1 is MNHEY and CDR2 is SMNVEV in the germline V gene (reference sequence). The CDR3 coding sequence is TGTGCCAGCACCCCCAGTAGCGGACATTACACAGATACGCAGTATTTT. This translates into CASTPSSGHYTDTQYF.

The gene calls are TRBV7-9 and TRBJ2-7; D gene ambiguous. V lost 1 base to trimming and J lost 2 bases, with 9 bases between them. Germline values: CDR1 SEHNR, CDR2 FQNEAQ (reference sequence). The CDR3 has 14 amino acids. The CDR3, as DNA: TGTGCCAGCAGCTTAGGGCCAGTTGCCTACGAGCAGTACTTC. Translating gives CASSLGPVAYEQYF.